This TCR beta chain was retrieved from a study of T cell responses to AZD1222 COVID-19 vaccine. Turning to this clone: As yet, its antigen is unknown.

Profiling relied on immunoSEQ multiplex PCR, and the TCRdb table lists in-frame clones only, not all of them. Of approximately 150,000 clones listed, approximately 90% were seen once; the top ten hold approximately 4.7%. General observations from the study: Baseline seropositivity occurred in only 5 to 7 AZD1222 recipients. Spike was spanned by vaccine-associated CD4 TCRs, which were dominant at 160-218 and 743-854.

There are 15 residues in the CDR3. The sample here was peripheral blood, taken on day 0 of AZD1222 vaccination. The sequence was obtained from an adult in good health. The genes are TRBV21-1 and TRBJ1-2; the table's D call TRBD1 went unverified against the DNA. TRBV21-1 is flagged as a pseudogene. CDR3 nucleotides: TGTGCCAGCAGCCTCCGGACAGGCCCGATCGAAGGCTACACCTTC. Encoded protein: CASSLRTGPIEGYTF.